The 18 T cell receptor beta chains listed next were all sequenced from one sample in a study of control samples from healthy donors and cancer patients. Profiled with immunoSEQ multiplex PCR; TCRdb holds only in-frame clones, not every one. The sample has approximately 150,000 clones; 80% to 95% are singletons. Source material: blood. The receptors derive from a woman in her twenties or thirties in good health.

The chain links TRBV18 to TRBJ2-5; 7 positions match TRBD2. CDR1 and CDR2 (germline): KGHSH, LQKENI. Losses at the gene ends were 3 bases for V and 5 bases for J; bases not matched to a gene: 12. The CDR3 loop spans 16 amino acids. CDR3 in amino acids: CASSPKSGIAWETQYF. The CDR3 coding sequence is TGTGCCAGCTCACCTAAAAGCGGGATAGCGTGGGAGACCCAGTACTTC.

J is TRBJ2-7 and V is TRBV10-3; D possibly corresponds to TRBD1 (5 bases). Germline values: CDR1 ENHRY, CDR2 SYGVKD. The CDR3 length is 13 residues. The V gene lost 4 bases and the J gene lost 2 bases, with 9 bases spanning the gap. The CDR3 protein is CAISATRAYEQYF. The CDR3 bases are TGTGCCATCAGTGCCACCAGGGCCTACGAGCAGTACTTC.

This clone was found once. This chain joins TRBV6-6 and TRBJ2-5, with 7 bases aligning to TRBD2. The V gene's germline CDR1 is MNHNY and CDR2 SVGAGI (reference sequence). CDR3 length equals 15 residues. Unmatched junction bases numbered 11, after V lost 6 bases and J lost 4 bases. In DNA form, the CDR3 reads TGTGCCAGCAGCTCGAACGGGAGGTTAAGAGAGACCCAGTACTTC. Amino acids: CASSSNGRLRETQYF.

The chain carries TRBV5-1 and TRBJ2-1, with D perhaps TRBD2 (6 bases). This CDR3 is 13 amino acids long. The germline V gene encodes CDR1 SGHRS and CDR2 YFSETQ. The V and J ends lost 2 bases and 6 bases respectively, with 9 bases between them. The CDR3 here is CASSFGSPNEQFF. CDR3 nucleotides: TGCGCCAGCAGCTTCGGGAGCCCCAATGAGCAGTTCTTC. Variable domain in full (rest from reference TRBV5-1 and TRBJ2-1): KAGVTQTPRYLIKTRGQQVTLSCSPISGHRSVSWYQQTPGQGLQFLFEYFSETQRNKGNFPGRFSGRQFSNSRSEMNVSTLELGDSALYLCASSFGSPNEQFFGPGTRLTVL.

This chain connects TRBV5-4 to TRBJ1-1, with 10 bases aligning to TRBD1. The germline V gene encodes CDR1 SGHNT and CDR2 YYREEE (reference sequence). The CDR3 consists of 13 residues. V gave up 7 bases and J gave up 1 base; unmatched junction bases: 1. CDR3 protein: CASGQGGNTEAFF. DNA for the CDR3: TGTGCCAGCGGACAGGGGGGGAACACTGAAGCTTTCTTT. The full variable domain, with the rest looked up from reference TRBV5-4 and TRBJ1-1, is ETGVTQSPTHLIKTRGQQVTLRCSSQSGHNTVSWYQQALGQGPQFIFQYYREEENGRGNFPPRFSGLQFPNYSSELNVNALELDDSALYLCASGQGGNTEAFFGQGTRLTVV.

The V call is TRBV4-1, the J call TRBJ2-3; a possible D gene is TRBD2 (5 bases). CDR1 MGHRA and CDR2 YSYEKL come from the germline V gene. The CDR3 is 17 amino acids. V was trimmed by 0 bases and J by 0 bases, leaving 13 bases between them. The CDR3 DNA reads TGCGCCAGCAGCCAAGATATGGCGGGCCCTAGCACAGATACGCAGTATTTT. The encoded protein is CASSQDMAGPSTDTQYF.

The chain employs TRBV6-5 and TRBJ1-1; D is perhaps TRBD1 (5 bases). CDR3 length: 15 amino acids. Deletions cut 6 bases from V and 8 bases from J, with 22 bases between. In germline, CDR1 is MNHEY, CDR2 SVGAGI. The CDR3 bases are TGTGCCAGCAGGAAAGCTGTGGGGCGAGGGCCCGAAGCTTTCTTT. Protein sequence: CASRKAVGRGPEAFF.

The chain combines TRBV5-5 with TRBJ2-2; 9 nucleotides agree with TRBD2. The trim removed 4 bases at V and 4 bases at J, leaving 5 bases unmatched. Germline V CDR1 and CDR2: SGHKS, YYEKEE (reference sequence). The CDR3 covers 15 residues. CDR3 region: CASSGSGRGTGELFF. DNA for the CDR3: TGTGCCAGCAGCGGTAGCGGGAGAGGCACCGGGGAGCTGTTTTTT.

The rearrangement uses TRBV7-2 and TRBJ1-1, with 8 bases identical to TRBD1. Looked up from germline, CDR1 is SGHTA and CDR2 is FQGNSA. The CDR3 consists of 12 residues. Trimming at V came to 5 bases and at J to 11 bases, leaving 7 bases not matched to a gene. This chain's CDR3 is CASSQRQGRAFF. For the CDR3, the DNA is TGTGCCAGCAGCCAACGACAGGGGAGGGCTTTCTTT.

V gene TRBV4-2 combines with J gene TRBJ1-2, with D hard to call. This CDR3 contains 15 residues. With 1 base removed from V and 7 bases from J, the gap between germline ends came to 16 bases. Germline V lookup: CDR1 LGHNA, CDR2 YNFKEQ. The CDR3 loop is CASSQAALGEIGYTF. CDR3 coding DNA: TGTGCCAGCAGCCAAGCGGCACTGGGAGAAATTGGCTACACCTTC.

In this sample, this clone turned up once. The junction does not match germline at one end; this may be a read error. Additional DNA sequences in this sample encode the identical CDR3. V is TRBV3-1 (or the pseudogene TRBV3-2) and J is TRBJ2-3; D may be TRBD1 (5 bases). The germline CDR1 and CDR2 sequences are LGHDT and YNNKEL (reference sequence). CDR3 size: 15 residues. The CDR3 DNA reads TGTGCCAGCAGCCAAGAACCAGGGAACACAGATACGCAATATTTT. As protein: CASSQEPGNTDTQYF.

The genes are TRBV4-2 and TRBJ2-1; the match to TRBD2 covers 7 bases. The CDR3 length is 17 residues. Germline V gene sequence: CDR1 LGHNA, CDR2 YNFKEQ. Losses at the gene ends were 0 bases for V and 2 bases for J; bases not matched to a gene: 7. CDR3 loop: CASSQDAGGSAYNEQFF. The CDR3 DNA is TGTGCCAGCAGCCAAGATGCGGGCGGGAGTGCCTACAATGAGCAGTTCTTC.

The chain joins TRBV6-2 or TRBV6-3 to TRBJ2-2; D is ambiguous. The CDR3 extends over 17 amino acids. CDR1 and CDR2 (germline): MNHEY, SVGEGT. V lost 2 bases and J 2 bases, leaving 15 bases between the germline ends. CDR3 loop: CASSYRAPMFNTGELFF. The CDR3, as DNA: TGTGCCAGCAGTTACAGGGCCCCCATGTTTAACACCGGGGAGCTGTTTTTT.

This clone was counted once. The chain carries TRBV6-1 and TRBJ2-3, with TRBD1 as a possible D gene (6 bases). Germline V gives CDR1 MNHNS, CDR2 SASEGT. The CDR3 has 15 amino acids. Trimming took 0 bases from V and 0 from J, leaving 7 bases between them. DNA for the CDR3: TGTGCCAGCAGTGAAGCAACAGGGAGCACAGATACGCAGTATTTT. Translated, it gives CASSEATGSTDTQYF.

This clone was counted once. The chain employs TRBV2 and TRBJ1-5; a weak D match, TRBD1 (5 bases). The CDR3 sequence is 14 residues long. V dropped 0 bases and J dropped 4 bases, with 7 bases sitting between them. Looked up from germline, CDR1 is SNHLY and CDR2 is FYNNEI. The DNA for the CDR3 is TGTGCCAGCAGTGAAGCGGGGCGGAATCAGCCCCAGCATTTT. Protein product: CASSEAGRNQPQHF.

The CDR3 is CASSLKRDRSYNEQFF. In nucleotides, the CDR3 is TGTGCCAGCAGCTTGAAGCGGGACCGATCCTACAATGAGCAGTTCTTC. The chain joins TRBV28 to TRBJ2-1; TRBD2 agrees at 7 bases. Germline V gene data show CDR1 as MDHEN and CDR2 as SYDVKM. The CDR3 totals 16 residues. The junction had 9 bases not matched to a gene; V was cut back by 6 bases and J by 1 base.

A few counts support this clone. J is TRBJ1-6 and V is TRBV6-1; D unresolved. This CDR3 spans 15 amino acids. CDR1 is MNHNS, CDR2 SASEGT, per germline. Trimming took 1 base from V and 6 from J, leaving 10 bases between them. DNA for the CDR3: TGTGCCAGCAGTGAAGTTCCCACTGGTAATTCACCCCTCCACTTT. Protein sequence: CASSEVPTGNSPLHF.

This clone occurred once. J is TRBJ2-1 and V is TRBV5-1, with 13 bases fitting TRBD2. Trimming at V came to 5 bases and at J to 5 bases, leaving 4 bases not matched to a gene. CDR1 and CDR2 (germline): SGHRS, YFSETQ. The CDR3 totals 15 residues. CDR3 nucleotides: TGCGCCAGCAGACCAGGACTAGCGGGAGACAATGAGCAGTTCTTC. Its translation is CASRPGLAGDNEQFF.